This entry lists 4 T cell receptor beta chains sequenced from one sample in a study of T cell changes during pregnancy in multiple sclerosis. Using immunoSEQ multiplex PCR, the repertoire was profiled, and TCRdb retains in-frame clones only, with some absent. Of about 59,000 clones in the sample, 90% to 95% were seen once. The starting material was CD8+ T cells from peripheral blood mononuclear cells, obtained after pregnancy. Every receptor here comes from a female donor with multiple sclerosis, enrolled in a pregnancy study.

The chain recombines TRBV2 with TRBJ2-2; the match to TRBD2 covers 10 bases. The CDR3 has 15 amino acids. Trimming took 3 bases from V and 5 from J; bases not matched to a gene: 3. Germline values: CDR1 SNHLY, CDR2 FYNNEI. DNA for the CDR3: TGTGCCAGCAGTGACGGGACTAGCGTGACCGGGGAGCTGTTTTTT. Protein product: CASSDGTSVTGELFF.

This chain links TRBV10-1 with TRBJ2-7; TRBD2 might be the D (6 bases). V was clipped by 8 bases and J by 6 bases, with 17 bases between them. The CDR3 runs to 13 residues. CDR1 is WNHNN and CDR2 is SYGVQD in the germline V gene (reference sequence). This CDR3 reads CASQRGDGREQYF. CDR3 nucleotides: TGCGCCAGCCAACGCGGGGACGGCCGCGAGCAGTACTTC.

This chain joins TRBV7-2 and TRBJ1-2; D might be TRBD1 (5 bases). Germline V CDR1 and CDR2: SGHTA, FQGNSA. CDR3 size: 13 residues. V dropped 5 bases and J dropped 4 bases, with 11 bases sitting between them. CDR3 amino acids: CASSPGQTYGYTF. In DNA form, the CDR3 reads TGTGCCAGCAGCCCCGGACAAACCTATGGCTACACCTTC.

This clone was seen once. This sequence joins TRBV2 and TRBJ2-7; no clear D gene. With 3 bases removed from V and 0 bases from J, the gap between germline ends came to 9 bases. CDR1 SNHLY and CDR2 FYNNEI come from the germline V gene. This CDR3 has 14 amino acids. The CDR3 here is CASSDADPSYEQYF. The CDR3 DNA is TGTGCCAGCAGTGACGCGGATCCCTCCTACGAGCAGTACTTC.